Listed below are T cell receptor beta chains from one sample, sequenced in a study of blood T cell repertoires in COVID-19. Method: immunoSEQ multiplex PCR; TCRdb's copy keeps in-frame clones and lacks some. The sample carries over 150,000 clones, 88% recorded once. The material sequenced was peripheral blood. The receptor set was obtained from a man aged 50 to 59 who had recovered from COVID-19. Both conserved end residues are part of each CDR3. Fields, in order: J gene, V gene, D gene, CDR3 length, clone size, CDR3 protein, CDR3 DNA. A D gene is named only where the DNA matches it firmly. Not all rows give a size; the values are once, few, many and, for expanded clones, a class.

j_call: TRBJ2-7; v_call: TRBV19; d_call: TRBD1; cdr3_length: 13; clone_size: NA; cdr3_aa: CASRRTGGSEQYF; cdr3_nt: TGTGCCAGTAGGAGGACAGGGGGCAGCGAGCAGTACTTC
j_call: TRBJ2-5; v_call: TRBV6-5; d_call: TRBD1; cdr3_length: 14; clone_size: once; cdr3_aa: CASSLRTGWETQYF; cdr3_nt: TGTGCCAGCAGTTTACGGACAGGGTGGGAGACCCAGTACTTC
j_call: TRBJ1-2; v_call: TRBV7-2; d_call: TRBD1; cdr3_length: 13; clone_size: NA; cdr3_aa: CASSLDRAYGYTF; cdr3_nt: TGTGCCAGCAGCCTGGACAGGGCCTATGGCTACACCTTC
j_call: TRBJ1-2; v_call: TRBV30; d_call: NA; cdr3_length: 14; clone_size: once; cdr3_aa: CAWSRGRGSDGYTF; cdr3_nt: TGTGCCTGGAGTAGGGGCAGGGGCTCAGATGGCTACACCTTC
j_call: TRBJ2-5; v_call: TRBV7-6; d_call: NA; cdr3_length: 13; clone_size: NA; cdr3_aa: CASRRTGSETQYF; cdr3_nt: TGTGCCAGCAGGCGTACAGGGTCAGAGACCCAGTACTTC
j_call: TRBJ1-1; v_call: TRBV5-1; d_call: TRBD1; cdr3_length: 16; clone_size: NA; cdr3_aa: CASSLARTGRNTEAFF; cdr3_nt: TGCGCCAGCAGCTTGGCCAGGACAGGGAGGAACACTGAAGCTTTCTTT
j_call: TRBJ2-7; v_call: TRBV18; d_call: NA; cdr3_length: 13; clone_size: NA; cdr3_aa: CASSPRDTYEQYF; cdr3_nt: TGTGCCAGCTCACCCCGGGACACCTACGAGCAGTACTTC
j_call: TRBJ1-2; v_call: TRBV19; d_call: NA; cdr3_length: 15; clone_size: NA; cdr3_aa: CASSIQGTGIGGYTF; cdr3_nt: TGTGCCAGTAGTATCCAAGGAACGGGGATAGGAGGCTACACCTTC
j_call: TRBJ1-1; v_call: TRBV4-1; d_call: NA; cdr3_length: 14; clone_size: NA; cdr3_aa: CASSQLRRNTEAFF; cdr3_nt: TGCGCCAGCAGCCAGCTTAGGAGGAACACTGAAGCTTTCTTT
j_call: TRBJ2-1; v_call: TRBV3-1/TRBV3-2; d_call: TRBD2; cdr3_length: 15; clone_size: NA; cdr3_aa: CASSQERLAGVEQFF; cdr3_nt: TGTGCCAGCAGCCAGGAACGTCTAGCGGGGGTGGAGCAGTTCTTC
j_call: TRBJ1-5; v_call: TRBV30; d_call: NA; cdr3_length: 15; clone_size: NA; cdr3_aa: CAWSVSSRFNQPQHF; cdr3_nt: TGTGCCTGGAGTGTATCTAGTCGGTTCAATCAGCCCCAGCATTTT
j_call: TRBJ2-7; v_call: TRBV5-4; d_call: NA; cdr3_length: 13; clone_size: NA; cdr3_aa: CASSYAAGDEQYF; cdr3_nt: TGTGCCAGCAGTTATGCCGCAGGGGACGAGCAGTACTTC
j_call: TRBJ1-1; v_call: TRBV19; d_call: NA; cdr3_length: 13; clone_size: NA; cdr3_aa: CASSIQGNTEAFF; cdr3_nt: TGTGCCAGTAGTATACAGGGGAACACTGAAGCTTTCTTT
j_call: TRBJ1-4; v_call: TRBV7-2; d_call: NA; cdr3_length: 12; clone_size: once; cdr3_aa: CASSLTGEKLFF; cdr3_nt: TGTGCCAGCAGCTTGACGGGGGAAAAACTGTTTTTT
j_call: TRBJ1-3; v_call: TRBV7-9; d_call: NA; cdr3_length: 14; clone_size: NA; cdr3_aa: CASSPGSSGNTIYF; cdr3_nt: TGTGCCAGCAGCCCAGGGTCATCTGGAAACACCATATATTTT
j_call: TRBJ2-2; v_call: TRBV7-2; d_call: NA; cdr3_length: 15; clone_size: NA; cdr3_aa: CASSPQTVATGELFF; cdr3_nt: TGTGCCAGCAGCCCTCAGACAGTAGCCACCGGGGAGCTGTTTTTT
j_call: TRBJ2-7; v_call: TRBV5-1; d_call: NA; cdr3_length: 14; clone_size: NA; cdr3_aa: CASSLAPGSGEQYF; cdr3_nt: TGCGCCAGCAGCTTGGCTCCGGGTTCGGGCGAGCAGTACTTC
j_call: TRBJ2-5; v_call: TRBV29-1; d_call: NA; cdr3_length: 19; clone_size: NA; cdr3_aa: CSVDGPTGEAGSDQETQYF; cdr3_nt: TGCAGCGTTGATGGTCCAACAGGGGAGGCCGGGTCTGACCAAGAGACCCAGTACTTC
j_call: TRBJ2-3; v_call: TRBV7-9; d_call: TRBD2; cdr3_length: 15; clone_size: NA; cdr3_aa: CASSFTSGLTDTQYF; cdr3_nt: TGTGCCAGCAGCTTTACTAGCGGGTTGACAGATACGCAGTATTTT
j_call: TRBJ1-2; v_call: TRBV27; d_call: TRBD1; cdr3_length: 16; clone_size: NA; cdr3_aa: CASSARDRGSGYGYTF; cdr3_nt: TGTGCCAGCAGTGCCCGGGACAGGGGTTCAGGGTATGGCTACACCTTC
j_call: TRBJ2-2; v_call: TRBV11-2; d_call: NA; cdr3_length: 13; clone_size: NA; cdr3_aa: CASSLSRPGELFF; cdr3_nt: TGTGCCAGCAGCCTCTCCAGGCCCGGGGAGCTGTTTTTT
j_call: TRBJ1-2; v_call: TRBV6-6; d_call: NA; cdr3_length: 12; clone_size: NA; cdr3_aa: CASSYAQQGYTF; cdr3_nt: TGTGCCAGCAGTTACGCACAGCAGGGCTACACCTTC
j_call: TRBJ1-5; v_call: TRBV19; d_call: TRBD1; cdr3_length: 15; clone_size: NA; cdr3_aa: CASSQGAFGNQPQHF; cdr3_nt: TGTGCCAGTAGTCAGGGGGCGTTCGGCAATCAGCCCCAGCATTTT
j_call: TRBJ1-1; v_call: TRBV14; d_call: NA; cdr3_length: 15; clone_size: NA; cdr3_aa: CASSLRTGRTTEAFF; cdr3_nt: TGTGCCAGCAGCCTGCGAACAGGGCGCACCACTGAAGCTTTCTTT
j_call: TRBJ1-1; v_call: TRBV7-2; d_call: TRBD1; cdr3_length: 17; clone_size: NA; cdr3_aa: CASSFPWTGGKDTEAFF; cdr3_nt: TGTGCCAGCAGCTTTCCGTGGACAGGGGGCAAGGACACTGAAGCTTTCTTT
j_call: TRBJ2-3; v_call: TRBV7-8; d_call: TRBD2; cdr3_length: 18; clone_size: NA; cdr3_aa: CASKFGTSGGLGTDTQYF; cdr3_nt: TGTGCCAGCAAATTCGGAACTAGCGGGGGACTTGGCACAGATACGCAGTATTTT
j_call: TRBJ2-1; v_call: TRBV5-1; d_call: TRBD1; cdr3_length: 14; clone_size: NA; cdr3_aa: CASSLPSGQGEQFF; cdr3_nt: TGCGCCAGCAGCTTGCCCTCTGGACAGGGCGAGCAGTTCTTC
j_call: TRBJ2-3; v_call: TRBV7-2; d_call: TRBD2; cdr3_length: 15; clone_size: NA; cdr3_aa: CASSPERGSRDTQYF; cdr3_nt: TGTGCCAGCAGCCCTGAGCGGGGTTCGAGAGATACGCAGTATTTT
j_call: TRBJ1-1; v_call: TRBV29-1; d_call: TRBD1; cdr3_length: 13; clone_size: NA; cdr3_aa: CSVELKQGAEAFF; cdr3_nt: TGCAGCGTTGAGTTAAAACAGGGGGCTGAAGCTTTCTTT
j_call: TRBJ2-7; v_call: TRBV10-3; d_call: NA; cdr3_length: 14; clone_size: NA; cdr3_aa: CAISESRGTDEQYF; cdr3_nt: TGTGCCATCAGTGAGTCGAGGGGGACGGACGAGCAGTACTTC
j_call: TRBJ1-5; v_call: TRBV4-1; d_call: TRBD1; cdr3_length: 16; clone_size: once; cdr3_aa: CASSRVPDRGEQPQHF; cdr3_nt: TGCGCCAGCAGCCGCGTGCCGGACAGGGGGGAACAGCCCCAGCATTTT
j_call: TRBJ2-2; v_call: TRBV4-2; d_call: TRBD1; cdr3_length: 18; clone_size: NA; cdr3_aa: CASSQVLGTGSWSGELFF; cdr3_nt: TGTGCCAGCAGCCAGGTCCTCGGGACAGGGTCTTGGAGCGGGGAGCTGTTTTTT
j_call: TRBJ1-5; v_call: TRBV28; d_call: TRBD1; cdr3_length: 16; clone_size: NA; cdr3_aa: CASSFRQGYSNQPQHF; cdr3_nt: TGTGCCAGCAGTTTCCGACAGGGCTATAGCAATCAGCCCCAGCATTTT
j_call: TRBJ1-2; v_call: TRBV7-2; d_call: NA; cdr3_length: 14; clone_size: NA; cdr3_aa: CASSLHASNYGYTF; cdr3_nt: TGTGCCAGCAGCTTACATGCGTCTAACTATGGCTACACCTTC
j_call: TRBJ1-4; v_call: TRBV28; d_call: NA; cdr3_length: 14; clone_size: NA; cdr3_aa: CASSLRGVGEKLFF; cdr3_nt: TGTGCCAGCAGTTTACGGGGAGTTGGTGAAAAACTGTTTTTT
j_call: TRBJ2-7; v_call: TRBV6-2/TRBV6-3; d_call: NA; cdr3_length: 13; clone_size: NA; cdr3_aa: CASSFGQSYEQYF; cdr3_nt: TGTGCCAGCAGTTTTGGGCAGAGCTACGAGCAGTACTTC
j_call: TRBJ2-1; v_call: TRBV7-6; d_call: TRBD2; cdr3_length: 15; clone_size: NA; cdr3_aa: CASSLELAANNEQFF; cdr3_nt: TGTGCCAGCAGCTTAGAACTAGCGGCAAACAATGAGCAGTTCTTC
j_call: TRBJ2-7; v_call: TRBV11-1; d_call: TRBD1; cdr3_length: 13; clone_size: NA; cdr3_aa: CASSSDRALEQYF; cdr3_nt: TGTGCCAGCAGCTCAGACAGGGCCCTCGAGCAGTACTTC
j_call: TRBJ1-3; v_call: TRBV7-9; d_call: NA; cdr3_length: 15; clone_size: NA; cdr3_aa: CASSLGGQSGNTIYF; cdr3_nt: TGTGCCAGCAGCTTAGGAGGACAGTCTGGAAACACCATATATTTT
j_call: TRBJ1-2; v_call: TRBV12-2; d_call: NA; cdr3_length: 13; clone_size: NA; cdr3_aa: CAVTGLGNYGYTF; cdr3_nt: TGTGCAGTAACAGGCCTTGGTAACTATGGCTACACCTTC
j_call: TRBJ1-2; v_call: TRBV5-5; d_call: TRBD1; cdr3_length: 17; clone_size: once; cdr3_aa: CASSDSRDRGISYGYTF; cdr3_nt: TGTGCCAGCAGCGACTCGCGGGACAGGGGAATCAGTTATGGCTACACCTTC